The source of this TCR beta chain is a study of Ad26.COV2.S vaccination and SARS-CoV-2 variants. The CDR3 runs to 14 residues. The ends lost 8 bases at V and 4 bases at J; junction bases unmatched: 9. Germline-derived CDR1 and CDR2 are LNHDA and SQIVND (reference sequence). Treatment indicated: roughly 18 received Ad26.COV2.S at low or high dose, single or two shots; several received placebo; per-sample allocation not given. Sampling was performed 63 days after the first vaccine or placebo injection. Profiling relied on immunoSEQ multiplex PCR, and the TCRdb table lists in-frame clones only, not all of them. Here the sample spans around 370,000 clones, more than 75% being singletons.

Sequences were derived from peripheral blood, sampled in a trial of Ad26.COV2.S vaccine versus placebo. V usage is TRBV19 and J usage is TRBJ2-5, with 8 bases identical to TRBD2. This TCR derives from a person between 18 and 60 years old who received the Ad26.COV2.S COVID-19 vaccine or a placebo. CDR3 DNA: TGTGCCAGTTCGTGGGCGGGAGGTGGAGAGACCCAGTACTTC. This encodes CASSWAGGGETQYF. Full variable domain (missing parts from reference TRBV19 and TRBJ2-5): DGGITQSPKYLFRKEGQNVTLSCEQNLNHDAMYWYRQDPGQGLRLIYYSQIVNDFQKGDIAEGYSVSREKKESFPLTVTSAQKNPTAFYLCASSWAGGGETQYFGPGTRLLVL.